What follows describes a single T cell receptor (beta chain). Antigen: not known. The data originate from a study of CD8 T cells in ankylosing spondylitis. Whole-study results and caveats: A motif in TCR beta, a set of about eight highly homologous variants, appeared characteristic of ankylosing spondylitis blood. As reported, disease-linked clones showed significant enrichment in matched ankylosing spondylitis synovial fluid.

MiXCR, run by TCRdb on the 5' RACE reads, gives a single entry per CDR3 protein. The table shows fewer than 650,000 distinct CDR3 sequences, with roughly 13% occurring only once. This CDR3 region has 18 residues. V lost 0 bases to trimming and J lost 0 bases; unmatched junction nucleotides: 6. The germline gives CDR1 SGHKS, CDR2 YYEKEE (reference sequence). The V call is TRBV5-5, the J call TRBJ1-2; TRBD1 matches 12 bases. Sequencing was performed on blood, either unsorted or a sorted T cell fraction (not recorded which). The origin of this receptor is a male donor with ankylosing spondylitis. CDR3 in DNA: TGTGCCAGCAGCTTGGCCGGGACAGGGGGCGGCACTAACTATGGCTACACCTTC. Its translation: CASSLAGTGGGTNYGYTF.